This entry lists 17 T cell receptor beta chains sequenced from one sample in a study of blood T cell repertoires in COVID-19. The data were produced by immunoSEQ multiplex PCR, yet TCRdb's version contains in-frame clones alone and is incomplete. In the table there are around 270,000 clones, roughly 89% of which are singletons. The specimen sequenced was peripheral blood. The receptors come from a woman aged 40 to 50 who had recovered from COVID-19.

This chain links TRBV5-3 with TRBJ2-1, with a weak D call TRBD1 (6 bases). TRBV5-3 is marked as an open reading frame, function uncertain. V was clipped by 10 bases and J by 15 bases, with 11 bases between them. The CDR3 consists of 8 residues. The CDR3 is CAGRGRFF. The CDR3 DNA follows: TGTGCCGGCAGGGGTCGGTTCTTC.

The DNA for the CDR3 is TGTGCCACCAGTTGGGGGGGGCGGGTGGAAGAGACCCAGTACTTC. Residues: CATSWGGRVEETQYF. The V and J genes are TRBV24-1 and TRBJ2-5; TRBD2 is a possible D gene (7 bases). CDR1 KGHDR and CDR2 SFDVKD come from the germline V gene. The length of the CDR3 is 15 residues. Trimming left V 6 bases short and J 3 bases short, with 16 bases between.

The chain carries TRBV9 and TRBJ2-5; 7 bases align to TRBD2. After removal of 4 bases from V and 8 bases from J, the junction contained 11 bases not matched to a gene. The CDR3 extends over 14 amino acids. Germline V gene data show CDR1 as SGDLS and CDR2 as YYNGEE. This chain's CDR3 is CASSSTPTGGTQYF. The CDR3, as DNA: TGTGCCAGCAGCAGTACGCCTACGGGAGGTACCCAGTACTTC.

The genes are TRBV5-1 and TRBJ2-5; D not resolved. The CDR3 has 13 residues. CDR1 and CDR2 from the germline V gene are SGHRS and YFSETQ. V was clipped by 5 bases and J by 4 bases, with 12 bases between them. The CDR3 sequence: CASRPGSGETQYF. The CDR3 DNA sequence: TGCGCCAGCAGACCCGGGTCCGGAGAGACCCAGTACTTC.

About this clone: Relative to the germline gene, one junction end is altered; a read error may explain this. The CDR3: CRAPSGTGEIF. CDR3 coding DNA: TGCAGAGCTCCTTCCGGGACAGGGGAGATTTTT. The rearrangement uses TRBV20-1 and TRBJ1-4; TRBD1 agrees at 10 bases. Germline-derived CDR1 and CDR2 are DFQATT and SNEGSKA (reference sequence). The CDR3 is 11 amino acids.

The chain couples TRBV7-2 to TRBJ2-7; D uncertain. CDR1 and CDR2 (germline): SGHTA, FQGNSA. The V end was cut by 5 bases, the J end by 3 bases, with 14 bases between. The length of the CDR3 is 14 residues. The DNA of the CDR3 is TGTGCCAGCAGCCCTGCTGTCGGTAGCTACGAGCAGTACTTC. It yields the protein CASSPAVGSYEQYF.

The J gene is TRBJ1-2, the V gene TRBV7-9; tentatively, D is TRBD1 (5 bases). Per the germline V gene, CDR1 is SEHNR and CDR2 is FQNEAQ (reference sequence). CDR3 length: 15 amino acids. V was clipped by 4 bases and J by 4 bases, with 16 bases between them. The CDR3 nucleotides are TGTGCCAGCAGCTCGGGGGGTGGCGGAAGCTATGGCTACACCTTC. It yields the protein CASSSGGGGSYGYTF.

This clone was counted between two and nine times. The chain combines TRBV5-1 with TRBJ2-7; possible D gene TRBD1, 7 bases. The CDR3 sequence is 17 residues long. Germline CDR1 SGHRS, CDR2 YFSETQ. The V end was cut by 4 bases, the J end by 5 bases, with 25 bases between. The CDR3 DNA reads as TGCGCCAGCAGCCTTGGGACCAGGGGGGTAAGAAACGACGAGCAGTACTTC. As protein: CASSLGTRGVRNDEQYF.

Details on this clone: Other nucleotide sequences from this sample produce the same CDR3. The chain combines TRBV7-9 with TRBJ1-6; TRBD1 might be the D (5 bases). V was trimmed by 3 bases and J by 9 bases, leaving 12 bases between them. This CDR3 contains 14 residues. Looked up from germline, CDR1 is SEHNR and CDR2 is FQNEAQ (reference sequence). CDR3 residues: CASSLGQGGSPLHF. In DNA form, the CDR3 reads TGTGCCAGCAGCTTGGGTCAGGGAGGTTCACCCCTCCACTTT.

The chain combines TRBV9 with TRBJ1-2, with TRBD1 as a possible D gene (5 bases). Germline values: CDR1 SGDLS, CDR2 YYNGEE. CDR3 length: 14 amino acids. V lost 0 bases and J lost 4, with 10 bases in between. The CDR3 reads CASSVDGTAYGYTF. The CDR3 nucleotides read TGTGCCAGCAGCGTAGATGGGACTGCCTATGGCTACACCTTC.

The chain carries TRBV7-9 and TRBJ2-1; a weak D match, TRBD2 (6 bases). Trimming took 4 bases from V and 3 from J, leaving 13 bases between them. The CDR3 sequence is 15 residues long. The germline V gene encodes CDR1 SEHNR and CDR2 FQNEAQ (reference sequence). In nucleotides, the CDR3 is TGTGCCAGCAGCTCGGGGGAGCGGTACTACAATGAGCAGTTCTTC. Amino acids: CASSSGERYYNEQFF.

V usage is TRBV5-1 and J usage is TRBJ2-3, with TRBD2 identical over 12 bases. V lost 5 bases and J lost 6; bases outside the gene matches: 10. The CDR3 contains 16 residues. Germline CDR1 and CDR2: SGHRS and YFSETQ. CDR3: CASRVASGGALDTQYF. DNA of the CDR3: TGCGCCAGCAGGGTTGCTAGCGGGGGGGCCTTGGATACGCAGTATTTT.

The CDR3 DNA follows: TGCGCCAGCAGCCCCTCAGGGAGGCAGCCCCAGCATTTT. The encoded protein is CASSPSGRQPQHF. This rearrangement joins TRBV5-1 to TRBJ1-5; D may be TRBD1 (5 bases). V was clipped by 4 bases and J by 7 bases, with 12 bases between them. The CDR3 is 13 residues long. Per germline, CDR1 SGHRS and CDR2 YFSETQ.

The V gene is TRBV24-1, the J gene TRBJ2-7; 7 positions match TRBD1. CDR3 length equals 14 residues. Germline CDR1 is KGHDR and CDR2 is SFDVKD. With 2 bases clipped from V and 4 bases from J, the junction kept 4 bases outside the gene matches. CDR3 nucleotides: TGTGCCACCAGTGATTCTCGGGACAGTTACGAGCAGTACTTC. Translated: CATSDSRDSYEQYF.

This clone was detected only a few times. The chain links TRBV5-1 to TRBJ1-2, with 9 positions matching TRBD1. This CDR3 is built from 13 residues. V shed 4 bases, J shed 7 bases, and the junction held 5 bases outside the gene matches. Germline values: CDR1 SGHRS, CDR2 YFSETQ. CDR3: CASSLDRGGGYTF. The CDR3 DNA follows: TGCGCCAGCAGCCTCGACAGGGGGGGTGGCTACACCTTC. The whole variable domain, filled in from reference TRBV5-1 and TRBJ1-2, reads KAGVTQTPRYLIKTRGQQVTLSCSPISGHRSVSWYQQTPGQGLQFLFEYFSETQRNKGNFPGRFSGRQFSNSRSEMNVSTLELGDSALYLCASSLDRGGGYTFGSGTRLTVV.

The chain uses TRBV9 and TRBJ1-2; 7 bases are a match to TRBD1. The germline V gene encodes CDR1 SGDLS and CDR2 YYNGEE. The length of the CDR3 is 16 residues. V shed 0 bases and J 0 bases; nucleotides not matched to a gene: 5. The CDR3 is CASSVARDRTNYGYTF. Here the CDR3 DNA reads TGTGCCAGCAGCGTAGCCCGGGACAGAACTAACTATGGCTACACCTTC.

V usage is TRBV28 and J usage is TRBJ2-3, with D unclear. The CDR3 consists of 15 residues. CDR1 MDHEN and CDR2 SYDVKM come from the germline V gene. With 3 bases removed from V and 0 bases from J, the gap between germline ends came to 10 bases. CDR3 sequence (DNA): TGTGCCAGCAGTTTCTTGTCTCCTAGCACAGATACGCAGTATTTT. This codes for CASSFLSPSTDTQYF.